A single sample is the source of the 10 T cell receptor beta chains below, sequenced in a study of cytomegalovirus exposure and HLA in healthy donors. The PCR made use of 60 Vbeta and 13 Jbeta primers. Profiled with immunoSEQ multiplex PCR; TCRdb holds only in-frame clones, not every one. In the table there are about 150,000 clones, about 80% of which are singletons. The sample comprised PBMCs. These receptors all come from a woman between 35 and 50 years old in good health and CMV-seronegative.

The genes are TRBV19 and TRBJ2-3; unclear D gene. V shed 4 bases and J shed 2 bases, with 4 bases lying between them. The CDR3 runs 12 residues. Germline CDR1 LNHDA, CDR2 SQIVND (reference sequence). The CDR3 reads CASSKYTDTQYF. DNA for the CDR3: TGTGCCAGTAGTAAATACACAGATACGCAGTATTTT.

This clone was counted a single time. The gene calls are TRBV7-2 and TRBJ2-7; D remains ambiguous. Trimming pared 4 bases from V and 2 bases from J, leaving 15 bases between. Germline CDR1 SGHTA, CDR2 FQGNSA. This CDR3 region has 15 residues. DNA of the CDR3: TGTGCCAGCAGCTCGACCCCGGGTTCCGCCTACGAGCAGTACTTC. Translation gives CASSSTPGSAYEQYF.

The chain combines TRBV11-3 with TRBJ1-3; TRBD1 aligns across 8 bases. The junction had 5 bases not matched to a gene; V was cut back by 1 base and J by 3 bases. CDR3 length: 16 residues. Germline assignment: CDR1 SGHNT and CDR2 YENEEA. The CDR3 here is CASSLVSGTGGNTIYF. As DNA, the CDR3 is TGTGCCAGCAGCTTAGTGTCCGGGACAGGTGGAAACACCATATATTTT.

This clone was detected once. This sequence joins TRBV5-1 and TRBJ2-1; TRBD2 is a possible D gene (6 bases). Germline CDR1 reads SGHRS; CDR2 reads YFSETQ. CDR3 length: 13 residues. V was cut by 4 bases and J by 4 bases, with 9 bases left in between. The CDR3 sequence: CASSRDSYNEQFF. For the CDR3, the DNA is TGCGCCAGCAGCCGGGACTCTTACAATGAGCAGTTCTTC. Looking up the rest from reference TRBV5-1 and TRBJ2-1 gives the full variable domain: KAGVTQTPRYLIKTRGQQVTLSCSPISGHRSVSWYQQTPGQGLQFLFEYFSETQRNKGNFPGRFSGRQFSNSRSEMNVSTLELGDSALYLCASSRDSYNEQFFGPGTRLTVL.

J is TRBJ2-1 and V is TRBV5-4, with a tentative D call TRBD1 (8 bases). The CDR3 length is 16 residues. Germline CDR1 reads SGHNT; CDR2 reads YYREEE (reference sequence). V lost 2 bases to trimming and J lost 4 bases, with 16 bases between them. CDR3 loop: CASSLQGGAPYNEQFF. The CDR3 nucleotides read TGTGCCAGCAGCTTACAGGGGGGGGCCCCTTACAATGAGCAGTTCTTC.

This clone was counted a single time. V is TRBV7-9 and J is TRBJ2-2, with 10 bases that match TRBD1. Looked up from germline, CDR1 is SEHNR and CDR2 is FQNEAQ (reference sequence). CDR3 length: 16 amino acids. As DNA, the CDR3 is TGTGGAGTCTTGACAGGGGGCGCGCGATCCACCGGGGAGCTGTTTTTT. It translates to CGVLTGGARSTGELFF.

Here the CDR3 DNA reads TGTGCCAGTAGTACCCGGGACAGGGGGCGGGATCAGCCCCAGCATTTT. Residues: CASSTRDRGRDQPQHF. The V and J genes are TRBV19 and TRBJ1-5, with TRBD1 matching over 12 bases. The CDR3 has 16 amino acids. Germline V lookup: CDR1 LNHDA, CDR2 SQIVND (reference sequence). The J segment lost 5 bases and the V segment lost 4 bases, leaving 6 bases of the junction unmatched.

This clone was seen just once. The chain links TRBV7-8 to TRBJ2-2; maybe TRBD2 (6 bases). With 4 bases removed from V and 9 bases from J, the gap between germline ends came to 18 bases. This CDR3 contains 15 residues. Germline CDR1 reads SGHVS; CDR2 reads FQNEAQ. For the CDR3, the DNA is TGTGCCAGCAGCTCAATACGGGACTCCTCGTGGGAGCTGTTTTTT. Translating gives CASSSIRDSSWELFF.

The CDR3 DNA is TGCGCCAGCAGCCGGGGTCCGGGACAGACTAATCAGCCCCAGCATTTT. Translated: CASSRGPGQTNQPQHF. The chain joins TRBV4-1 to TRBJ1-5; 7 bases line up with TRBD1. V shed 4 bases, J shed 4 bases, and the junction held 10 bases outside the gene matches. CDR3 length: 16 residues. Germline V lookup: CDR1 MGHRA, CDR2 YSYEKL.

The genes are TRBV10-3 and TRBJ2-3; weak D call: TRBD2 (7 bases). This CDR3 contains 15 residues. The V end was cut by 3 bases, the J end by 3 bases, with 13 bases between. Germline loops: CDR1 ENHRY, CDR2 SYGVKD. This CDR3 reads CAISDLRGATDTQYF. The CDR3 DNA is TGTGCCATCAGTGATTTACGGGGGGCGACAGATACGCAGTATTTT.